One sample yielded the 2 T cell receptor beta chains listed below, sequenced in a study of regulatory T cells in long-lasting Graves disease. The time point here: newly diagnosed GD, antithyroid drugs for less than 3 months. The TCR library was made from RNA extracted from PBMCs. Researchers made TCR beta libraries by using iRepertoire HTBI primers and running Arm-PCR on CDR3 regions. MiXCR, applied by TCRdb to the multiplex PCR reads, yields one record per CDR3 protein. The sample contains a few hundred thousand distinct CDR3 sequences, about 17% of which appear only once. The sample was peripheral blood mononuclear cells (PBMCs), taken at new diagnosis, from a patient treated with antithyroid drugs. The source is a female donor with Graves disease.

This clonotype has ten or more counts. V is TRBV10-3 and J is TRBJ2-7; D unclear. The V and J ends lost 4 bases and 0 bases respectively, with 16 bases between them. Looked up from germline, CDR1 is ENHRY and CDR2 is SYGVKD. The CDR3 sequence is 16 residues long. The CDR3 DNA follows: TGTGCCATCAGTGCTACGGAATCGAGGAGCTCCTACGAGCAGTACTTC. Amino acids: CAISATESRSSYEQYF.

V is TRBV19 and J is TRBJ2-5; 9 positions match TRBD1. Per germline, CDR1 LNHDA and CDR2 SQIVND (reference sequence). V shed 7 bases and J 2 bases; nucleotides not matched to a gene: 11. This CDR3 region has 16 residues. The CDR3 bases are TGTGCCAGTAATCGGCACCCGACAGGGGGACAAGAGACCCAGTACTTC. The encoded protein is CASNRHPTGGQETQYF.